These 29 T cell receptor beta chains were all obtained from the same sample, sequenced in a study of T cells of healthy individuals. TCRdb used MiXCR to reprocess the 5' RACE reads, holding one entry per CDR3 protein. The data hold around 83,000 distinct CDR3 sequences, with about 5% observed a single time. The source is a female donor in good health.

This clonotype has at least ten counts. The chain has TRBV12-3 or TRBV12-4 and TRBJ2-1; 10 bases line up with TRBD1. CDR3 length: 16 amino acids. The V gene end was trimmed by 3 bases and the J gene end by 4 bases; junction bases not matched to a gene: 6. CDR3 sequence (DNA): TGTGCCAGCAGTTTGTTCTCGGGACAGGGGTACAATGAGCAGTTCTTC. Translated, it gives CASSLFSGQGYNEQFF.

This clonotype has at least ten counts. The chain couples TRBV29-1 to TRBJ2-3; D could derive from TRBD1 or TRBD2 (5 bases each). Germline values: CDR1 SQVTM, CDR2 ANQGSEA. This CDR3 comprises 14 residues. Trimming pared 4 bases from V and 0 bases from J, leaving 11 bases between. The DNA for the CDR3 is TGCAGCGTTGGAGGGGTGACTAGCACAGATACGCAGTATTTT. It specifies CSVGGVTSTDTQYF.

V gene TRBV6-1 combines with J gene TRBJ1-5, with D possibly being TRBD1 (6 bases). V gave up 2 bases and J gave up 6 bases, with 17 bases separating them. The length of the CDR3 is 16 residues. CDR1 is MNHNS and CDR2 is SASEGT in the germline V gene. The CDR3 here is CASSEHFLGGGQPQHF. The CDR3 nucleotides read TGTGCCAGCAGTGAACATTTTCTGGGAGGGGGTCAGCCCCAGCATTTT.

In this sample, this clonotype turned up many times. This chain joins TRBV7-2 and TRBJ1-5; D remains unclear. The ends were cut back, 3 bases at V and 2 bases at J, with 8 bases in the middle. The CDR3 spans 14 residues. Germline lookup yields CDR1 SGHTA and CDR2 FQGNSA. The CDR3 DNA reads TGTGCCAGCAGCTTTAACGTGGGCAATCAGCCCCAGCATTTT. This sequence encodes CASSFNVGNQPQHF.

The chain is built from TRBV6-8 and TRBJ1-5, with D unresolved. There are 14 residues in the CDR3. CDR1 and CDR2 from the germline V gene are MNHGY and SAAAGT. Between the trimmed V and J ends, which lost 2 bases and 7 bases, there was a span of 12 bases. The CDR3 DNA reads as TGTGCCAGCAGTTACCTTCGGGGTCGGCAGCCCCAGCATTTT. It yields the protein CASSYLRGRQPQHF.

This clonotype was seen at least ten times. V and J are TRBV29-1 and TRBJ1-2; D possibly corresponds to TRBD1 (5 bases). From germline, CDR1 is SQVTM and CDR2 ANQGSEA. The CDR3 loop spans 12 amino acids. The germline V and J ends were trimmed by 4 bases and 4 bases, with 10 bases remaining between them. Here the CDR3 DNA reads TGCAGCGTTGGACAGATGATCTATGGCTACACCTTC. Residues: CSVGQMIYGYTF.

The sample holds many counts of this clonotype. The chain is built from TRBV20-1 and TRBJ2-3, with D perhaps TRBD2 (6 bases). Germline V gene lookup returns CDR1 DFQATT and CDR2 SNEGSKA (reference sequence). This CDR3 contains 14 residues. Trimming pared 6 bases from V and 2 bases from J, leaving 15 bases between. The CDR3 sequence: CSADGRGITDTQYF. In nucleotides, the CDR3 is TGCAGTGCGGATGGACGCGGGATCACAGATACGCAGTATTTT.

J is TRBJ1-4 and V is TRBV5-1; D call uncertain. V was shortened by 0 bases and J by 0 bases, with 9 bases between the two germline ends. Germline CDR1 reads SGHRS; CDR2 reads YFSETQ. The CDR3 loop spans 16 amino acids. DNA of the CDR3: TGCGCCAGCAGCTTGGCCTACACATCAACTAATGAAAAACTGTTTTTT. Amino acids: CASSLAYTSTNEKLFF.

Ten or more counts support this clonotype. The genes are TRBV25-1 and TRBJ1-2, with 8 positions matching TRBD1. V lost 3 bases, J lost 9 bases, and 12 bases stayed unmatched. Germline assignment: CDR1 MGHDK and CDR2 SYGVNS. This CDR3 spans 15 amino acids. The CDR3 protein is CASSEGRGRGGSYTF. DNA of the CDR3: TGTGCCAGCAGTGAGGGCAGGGGGCGAGGAGGTAGCTACACCTTC.

This clonotype was recorded at least ten times. The chain combines TRBV6-2 or TRBV6-3 with TRBJ2-1; TRBD2 aligns across 10 bases. The CDR3 runs 16 residues. The germline gives CDR1 MNHEY, CDR2 SVGEGT. J gave up 2 bases and V 2 bases, and 3 bases lay outside the gene matches. The CDR3 DNA reads TGTGCCAGCAGTTACGGCGGGACTAGCGCCTACAATGAGCAGTTCTTC. Its translation is CASSYGGTSAYNEQFF.

This clonotype was detected only a few times. The chain links TRBV25-1 to TRBJ1-4; no clear D gene. This CDR3 contains 11 residues. The germline V gene has CDR1 MGHDK and CDR2 SYGVNS. V lost 6 bases to trimming and J lost 6 bases, with 5 bases between them. CDR3 coding DNA: TGTGCCAGCAGGCGGGATGAAAAACTGTTTTTT. Translating gives CASRRDEKLFF.

This clonotype was seen more than once but under ten times. This chain uses TRBV6-1 with TRBJ1-2; D is ambiguous. The germline V gene encodes CDR1 MNHNS and CDR2 SASEGT. Trimming shortened V by 4 bases and J by 4 bases, and 7 bases separated the two germline ends. The CDR3 spans 12 residues. CDR3 sequence (DNA): TGTGCCAGCAGTGGAAGGATCTATGGCTACACCTTC. It yields the protein CASSGRIYGYTF.

This clonotype was counted at least ten times. The chain employs TRBV15 and TRBJ2-7; either TRBD1 or TRBD2 may fit D (5 bases each). Per the germline V gene, CDR1 is LNHNV and CDR2 is YYDKDF (reference sequence). Trimming pared 1 base from V and 2 bases from J, leaving 6 bases between. The CDR3 covers 13 residues. CDR3 amino acids: CATSRGDAYEQYF. The CDR3 nucleotides read TGTGCCACCAGCAGAGGGGACGCCTACGAGCAGTACTTC.

The rearrangement uses TRBV28 and TRBJ1-2, with D possibly being TRBD1 (6 bases). Germline V gene sequence: CDR1 MDHEN, CDR2 SYDVKM. The CDR3 length is 15 residues. V was trimmed by 3 bases and J by 2 bases, leaving 13 bases between them. The CDR3 reads CASSFGGAGNYGYTF. The CDR3 bases are TGTGCCAGCAGTTTTGGGGGGGCGGGGAACTATGGCTACACCTTC.

Many counts were recorded for this clonotype. This sequence joins TRBV4-1 and TRBJ2-1, with 16 bases fitting TRBD2. This CDR3 has 19 amino acids. CDR1 is MGHRA, CDR2 YSYEKL, per germline. J gave up 8 bases and V 1 base, and 11 bases lay outside the gene matches. The CDR3 is CASSQVSPGLAGGRYEQFF. The CDR3 nucleotides are TGCGCCAGCAGCCAAGTCAGTCCGGGACTAGCGGGAGGGAGGTATGAGCAGTTCTTC.

This clonotype was counted ten times or more. The chain employs TRBV6-2 or TRBV6-3 and TRBJ2-7; D might be TRBD1 (5 bases). CDR3 length: 13 residues. Germline V CDR1 and CDR2: MNHEY, SVGEGT. V was clipped by 6 bases and J by 5 bases, with 14 bases between them. The CDR3 protein is CASRPPGYDEQYF. CDR3 nucleotide sequence: TGTGCCAGCAGGCCACCAGGGTATGACGAGCAGTACTTC.

This clonotype was seen many times. The V gene is TRBV2, the J gene TRBJ2-7; the D is unclear. This CDR3 is 13 amino acids long. Trimming took off 11 bases at V and 2 bases at J, with 16 bases between the two ends. In germline, CDR1 is SNHLY, CDR2 FYNNEI. The CDR3 loop reads CAATRAETYEQYF. Written as DNA, the CDR3 is TGTGCCGCTACCCGGGCAGAGACCTACGAGCAGTACTTC.

The rearrangement joins TRBV5-1 to TRBJ2-1; TRBD1 or TRBD2 may be the D gene (5 bases each). Germline V gene lookup returns CDR1 SGHRS and CDR2 YFSETQ. V was cut by 0 bases and J by 5 bases, with 12 bases left in between. The CDR3 spans 15 residues. CDR3 in DNA: TGCGCCAGCAGCTTGGTTGGGGGTACCCACAATGAGCAGTTCTTC. It codes for CASSLVGGTHNEQFF.

Ten or more counts support this clonotype. The chain recombines TRBV2 with TRBJ1-5; 10 nucleotides line up with TRBD1. Germline values: CDR1 SNHLY, CDR2 FYNNEI. V was pared by 8 bases and J by 3 bases, with 1 base of the junction left unmatched. The CDR3 has 13 amino acids. This CDR3 reads CASGQGDNQPQHF. As DNA, the CDR3 is TGTGCCAGCGGACAGGGGGACAATCAGCCCCAGCATTTT.

Many counts were recorded for this clonotype. The chain couples TRBV28 to TRBJ1-1; possibly TRBD1 for D (6 bases). The CDR3 contains 14 residues. Trimming left V 4 bases short and J 0 bases short, with 9 bases between. Germline V gives CDR1 MDHEN, CDR2 SYDVKM. The CDR3 spells CASSSGTMNTEAFF. CDR3 nucleotide sequence: TGTGCCAGCAGTTCCGGGACAATGAACACTGAAGCTTTCTTT.

Ten or more counts support this clonotype. The rearrangement uses TRBV6-2 or TRBV6-3 and TRBJ1-5; D is ambiguous. The CDR3 runs 14 residues. V lost 6 bases to trimming and J lost 1 base, with 10 bases between them. The germline gives CDR1 MNHEY, CDR2 SVGEGT. CDR3 amino acids: CASSRPLSNQPQHF. The CDR3 DNA sequence: TGTGCCAGCAGCCGTCCTCTGAGCAATCAGCCCCAGCATTTT.

This clonotype has ten or more counts. The chain employs TRBV7-9 and TRBJ1-4; D unresolved. The length of the CDR3 is 15 residues. With 3 bases removed from V and 5 bases from J, the gap between germline ends came to 13 bases. Germline CDR1 is SEHNR and CDR2 is FQNEAQ (reference sequence). DNA for the CDR3: TGTGCCAGCAGCTTTCAAGGGAGTCGGAATGAAAAACTGTTTTTT. Translation gives CASSFQGSRNEKLFF.

This clonotype has a count of ten or more. Here the CDR3 reads CASSLYLREQYF. The CDR3, as DNA: TGTGCCAGCAGCCTATACCTACGGGAGCAGTACTTC. The chain carries TRBV5-6 and TRBJ2-7; D gene ambiguous. V lost 4 bases and J 7 bases, leaving 12 bases between the germline ends. CDR1 SGHDT and CDR2 YYEEEE come from the germline V gene. This CDR3 spans 12 amino acids.

This clonotype has more than one count but fewer than ten. The rearrangement uses TRBV27 and TRBJ2-1; the match to TRBD2 covers 10 bases. Looked up from germline, CDR1 is MNHEY and CDR2 is SMNVEV (reference sequence). The CDR3 extends over 16 amino acids. With V trimmed by 6 bases and J by 2 bases, 7 bases remained unmatched. The CDR3 coding sequence is TGTGCCAGCAGCCCGACGAGCGGGAGGGCCTACAATGAGCAGTTCTTC. Encoded protein: CASSPTSGRAYNEQFF.

This sequence joins TRBV20-1 and TRBJ2-1; 10 positions match TRBD2. The CDR3 spans 16 residues. CDR1 is DFQATT and CDR2 is SNEGSKA in the germline V gene (reference sequence). V was pared by 0 bases and J by 4 bases, with 6 bases of the junction left unmatched. The CDR3 protein is CSAREVASGRYNEQFF. CDR3 DNA: TGCAGTGCTAGAGAGGTAGCTAGCGGGAGATACAATGAGCAGTTCTTC.

This clonotype was seen repeatedly, ten times or more. The chain recombines TRBV28 with TRBJ2-3; D is undetermined. The CDR3 is made up of 14 amino acids. Germline values: CDR1 MDHEN, CDR2 SYDVKM. Trimming pared 3 bases from V and 2 bases from J, leaving 9 bases between. The CDR3 DNA follows: TGTGCCAGCAGTTTGGACGTGGACACAGATACGCAGTATTTT. It is translated as CASSLDVDTDTQYF.

The genes are TRBV25-1 and TRBJ2-7; D gene uncertain. V lost 3 bases, J lost 1 base, and 7 bases lay in between. Germline-derived CDR1 and CDR2 are MGHDK and SYGVNS. The CDR3 runs to 13 residues. Written as DNA, the CDR3 is TGTGCCAGCAGTGATCCCCTTTCCTACGAGCAGTACTTC. Its protein is CASSDPLSYEQYF.

The J gene is TRBJ1-3, the V gene TRBV7-2; 7 bases are shared with TRBD1. The CDR3 totals 14 residues. V was clipped by 7 bases and J by 2 bases; unmatched bases: 5. CDR1 SGHTA and CDR2 FQGNSA come from the germline V gene. The CDR3 here is CASTTGVAGNTIYF. The CDR3 DNA is TGTGCCAGCACCACAGGGGTCGCTGGAAACACCATATATTTT.

This clonotype was observed at least ten times. V is TRBV7-8 and J is TRBJ1-6, with 7 positions matching TRBD1. Trimming removed 3 bases from V and 6 bases from J; junction bases left unmatched: 20. The CDR3 has 20 amino acids. Germline CDR1 and CDR2: SGHVS and FQNEAQ. The CDR3 sequence: CASSFNMDRLSRGVNSPLHF. The DNA for the CDR3 is TGTGCCAGCAGCTTTAATATGGACAGGCTATCCAGGGGAGTTAATTCACCCCTCCACTTT.